These 25 T cell receptor beta chains share one sample of origin, sequenced in a study of response to subunit inactivated influenza vaccine. TCRdb independently ran MiXCR on the RT-PCR reads; one entry per CDR3 protein. This table holds around 530,000 distinct CDR3 sequences, 16% found once. Specimen: CD4+ T cells sorted from PBMCs, collected 23 to 25 months after vaccination. These receptors originate from a man in his fifties or sixties who received an inactivated influenza vaccine.

The rearrangement joins TRBV20-1 to TRBJ1-2; D not certain. The CDR3 runs 11 residues. Germline assignment: CDR1 DFQATT and CDR2 SNEGSKA (reference sequence). Trimming removed 3 bases at V and 3 bases at J, with 5 bases between. Written as DNA, the CDR3 is TGCAGTGCTAGGGGATACTATGGCTACACCTTC. Translating it yields CSARGYYGYTF.

The table lists this clonotype with many counts. This rearrangement joins TRBV11-2 to TRBJ2-2; D gene unclear. The length of the CDR3 is 16 residues. Germline CDR1 and CDR2: SGHAT and FQNNGV. Trimming removed 2 bases at V and 7 bases at J, with 17 bases between. In DNA form, the CDR3 reads TGTGCCAGCAGCTTATTCGGGCAGGCCGAGGTCGGGGAGCTGTTTTTT. Translation: CASSLFGQAEVGELFF.

This clonotype was counted at least ten times. One end of the junction does not line up with germline, which may come from a read error. The chain is built from TRBV7-7 and TRBJ1-5; D is possibly TRBD1 (5 bases). Germline-derived CDR1 and CDR2 are SSHAT and FNYEAQ (reference sequence). This CDR3 contains 14 residues. The CDR3: CASSLGVRNQPQHF. CDR3 DNA sequence: TGTGCTAGCAGCTTGGGGGTGCGCAATCAGCCCCAGCATTTT. Full variable domain (outside the CDR3, taken from reference TRBV7-7 and TRBJ1-5): GAGVSQSPRYKVTKRGQDVTLRCDPISSHATLYWYQQALGQGPEFLTYFNYEAQPDKSGLPSDRFSAERPEGSISTLTIQRTEQRDSAMYRCASSLGVRNQPQHFGDGTRLSIL.

This clonotype was picked up a small number of times. The gene calls are TRBV4-1 and TRBJ1-4; TRBD1 matches at 8 bases. Germline CDR1 MGHRA, CDR2 YSYEKL. Trimming cost V 2 bases and J 7 bases; bases outside gene matches: 9. The CDR3 extends over 16 amino acids. CDR3 in amino acids: CASSQWTGLWGEKLFF. The CDR3 DNA follows: TGCGCCAGCAGCCAATGGACAGGGTTGTGGGGTGAAAAACTGTTTTTT.

This chain uses TRBV15 with TRBJ2-7; 10 positions match TRBD2. Germline V gene lookup returns CDR1 LNHNV and CDR2 YYDKDF (reference sequence). The length of the CDR3 is 15 residues. V lost 1 base to trimming and J lost 5 bases; unmatched junction nucleotides: 5. In DNA, the CDR3 is TGTGCCACCAGCAGAGTGGGTCTAGCGGGAGACGAGCAGTACTTC. Translating gives CATSRVGLAGDEQYF.

In its sample, this clonotype was seen many times. The chain carries TRBV19 and TRBJ2-7, with 8 nucleotides matching TRBD1. Germline V gene data show CDR1 as LNHDA and CDR2 as SQIVND (reference sequence). After removal of 4 bases from V and 6 bases from J, the junction contained 8 bases not matched to a gene. The CDR3 is made up of 14 amino acids. The CDR3 loop is CASSTTDRAGEQYF. The CDR3 DNA reads as TGTGCCAGTAGTACCACGGACAGGGCGGGCGAGCAGTACTTC. The complete variable domain, with remaining parts taken from reference TRBV19 and TRBJ2-7, reads DGGITQSPKYLFRKEGQNVTLSCEQNLNHDAMYWYRQDPGQGLRLIYYSQIVNDFQKGDIAEGYSVSREKKESFPLTVTSAQKNPTAFYLCASSTTDRAGEQYFGPGTRLTVT.

The chain is built from TRBV28 and TRBJ2-2, with TRBD2 identical over 7 bases. The CDR3 covers 15 residues. V shed 3 bases and J 5 bases; nucleotides not matched to a gene: 6. Germline V gene data show CDR1 as MDHEN and CDR2 as SYDVKM. CDR3 amino acids: CASSLTWGGTGELFF. The CDR3 DNA reads as TGTGCCAGCAGTTTGACCTGGGGGGGTACCGGGGAGCTGTTTTTT.

V and J are TRBV9 and TRBJ1-1; TRBD1 agrees at 9 bases. Germline V gene sequence: CDR1 SGDLS, CDR2 YYNGEE. V gave up 0 bases and J gave up 4 bases; unmatched junction bases: 10. This CDR3 is 17 amino acids long. DNA for the CDR3: TGTGCCAGCAGCGTAGCCGAAAGATGGGGACAGGGCACTGAAGCTTTCTTT. Translated: CASSVAERWGQGTEAFF.

The chain employs TRBV12-3 or TRBV12-4 and TRBJ2-3, with a weak D call TRBD2 (7 bases). Trimming cost V 1 base and J 0 bases, with 11 bases left between them. CDR3 length: 16 residues. CDR3 protein: CASSLEGGGSTDTQYF. CDR3 sequence (DNA): TGTGCCAGCAGTTTAGAGGGAGGGGGAAGCACAGATACGCAGTATTTT.

The V call is TRBV10-3, the J call TRBJ2-1; D is possibly TRBD2 (5 bases). V was shortened by 6 bases and J by 2 bases, with 14 bases between the two germline ends. The CDR3 totals 15 residues. Germline V CDR1 and CDR2: ENHRY, SYGVKD. The CDR3 loop reads CAIRAGLAPYNEQFF. CDR3 coding DNA: TGTGCCATCAGGGCTGGGCTAGCTCCCTACAATGAGCAGTTCTTC.

V and J are TRBV11-2 and TRBJ1-5; 7 bases agree with TRBD1. From germline, CDR1 is SGHAT and CDR2 FQNNGV. The CDR3 runs 14 residues. Germline trimming cut 4 bases from V and 11 bases from J; bases unmatched to any gene: 11. CDR3 region: CASSSSTGHWSQHF. CDR3 sequence (DNA): TGTGCCAGCAGCTCGTCGACAGGGCATTGGTCCCAGCATTTT.

The chain has TRBV6-5 and TRBJ2-3; D gene ambiguous. Germline V lookup: CDR1 MNHEY, CDR2 SVGAGI. V dropped 4 bases and J dropped 3 bases, with 14 bases sitting between them. The CDR3 loop spans 15 amino acids. The CDR3 DNA reads TGTGCCAGCAGTTCCTGGGTTAGTAGTACAGATACGCAGTATTTT. This translates into CASSSWVSSTDTQYF.

This clonotype was counted between two and nine times. The genes are TRBV25-1 and TRBJ1-3; D gene ambiguous. This CDR3 has 16 residues. CDR1 is MGHDK and CDR2 is SYGVNS in the germline V gene. Trimming removed 6 bases from V and 4 bases from J, with 19 bases in between. The CDR3 reads CASRERAGTDGNTIYF. The CDR3 DNA is TGTGCCAGCAGGGAAAGGGCGGGTACGGACGGAAACACCATATATTTT. Drawing the rest from reference TRBV25-1 and TRBJ1-3, the complete variable domain is EADIYQTPRYLVIGTGKKITLECSQTMGHDKMYWYQQDPGMELHLIHYSYGVNSTEKGDLSSESTVSRIRTEHFPLTLESARPSHTSQYLCASRERAGTDGNTIYFGEGSWLTVV.

This chain joins TRBV29-1 and TRBJ1-5; D gene uncertain. V lost 6 bases and J lost 0, with 9 bases in between. This CDR3 has 13 amino acids. Germline CDR1 is SQVTM and CDR2 is ANQGSEA. The CDR3 DNA sequence: TGCAGCGTGCGGACGGGTAGCAATCAGCCCCAGCATTTT. It yields the protein CSVRTGSNQPQHF.

This clonotype was detected only a few times. This sequence joins TRBV5-1 and TRBJ1-1; D is undetermined. Trimming pared 0 bases from V and 6 bases from J, leaving 6 bases between. CDR3 length: 12 amino acids. Germline-derived CDR1 and CDR2 are SGHRS and YFSETQ. Written as DNA, the CDR3 is TGCGCCAGCAGCTTGGCGGGTTCTGAAGCTTTCTTT. Its translation is CASSLAGSEAFF.

This clonotype was observed a few times. The CDR3 here is CASSKRVTGDTQYF. In nucleotides, the CDR3 is TGCGCCAGCAGCAAAAGGGTCACGGGAGATACGCAGTATTTT. The chain joins TRBV5-1 to TRBJ2-3; D gene ambiguous. The germline CDR1 and CDR2 sequences are SGHRS and YFSETQ. Deletions cut 4 bases from V and 5 bases from J, with 14 bases between. This CDR3 has 14 residues.

There are a few counts of this clonotype. This chain connects TRBV18 to TRBJ2-1, with D unresolved. Trimming cost V 4 bases and J 8 bases, with 12 bases left between them. Germline lookup yields CDR1 KGHSH and CDR2 LQKENI. The CDR3 is 13 amino acids. The chain's CDR3 is CASSLRVLDEQFF. The CDR3 DNA reads as TGTGCCAGCTCACTCCGGGTGCTCGATGAGCAGTTCTTC.

This clonotype was seen at least ten times. The genes are TRBV5-6 and TRBJ2-4; possible D gene TRBD2, 6 bases. Deletions cut 2 bases from V and 8 bases from J, with 17 bases between. The CDR3 contains 15 residues. Germline loops: CDR1 SGHDT, CDR2 YYEEEE. DNA for the CDR3: TGTGCCAGCAGCTTCTTTTCTGGGGGGAACCACATTCAGTACTTC. The encoded protein is CASSFFSGGNHIQYF.

The chain employs TRBV24-1 and TRBJ2-3; 9 bases match TRBD2. The CDR3 length is 15 residues. The junction had 5 bases not matched to a gene; V was cut back by 6 bases and J by 2 bases. Germline V gives CDR1 KGHDR, CDR2 SFDVKD. Here the CDR3 reads CATSPGGRATDTQYF. The CDR3 bases are TGTGCCACCAGTCCCGGCGGGAGGGCCACAGATACGCAGTATTTT.

Ten or more counts support this clonotype. The chain is built from TRBV7-2 and TRBJ2-1; 9 bases map to TRBD2. After removal of 4 bases from V and 4 bases from J, the junction contained 5 bases not matched to a gene. The CDR3 loop spans 15 amino acids. In germline, CDR1 is SGHTA, CDR2 FQGNSA. The CDR3 DNA is TGTGCCAGCAGCTCTTCGACTAGCGGATACAATGAGCAGTTCTTC. It yields the protein CASSSSTSGYNEQFF.

CDR3 nucleotide sequence: TGTGCCAGCAGCGGGGGGACTAGCGATCCCTATGCCGGGGAGCTGTTTTTT. It codes for CASSGGTSDPYAGELFF. The V call is TRBV9, the J call TRBJ2-2; 10 bases align to TRBD2. The CDR3 spans 17 residues. Germline trimming cut 3 bases from V and 6 bases from J; bases unmatched to any gene: 11. Germline CDR1 reads SGDLS; CDR2 reads YYNGEE.

This clonotype was seen ten or more times. The gene calls are TRBV12-3 or TRBV12-4 and TRBJ2-2; D gene uncertain. Between the trimmed V and J ends, which lost 6 bases and 1 base, there was a span of 9 bases. The CDR3 is made up of 14 amino acids. In nucleotides, the CDR3 is TGTGCCAGCAGAATCGATTGGAACACCGGGGAGCTGTTTTTT. Amino acid sequence: CASRIDWNTGELFF.

The chain is built from TRBV12-3 or TRBV12-4 and TRBJ2-1, with 7 bases matching TRBD2. V shed 1 base, J shed 5 bases, and the junction held 5 bases outside the gene matches. The CDR3 totals 15 residues. The CDR3 nucleotides are TGTGCCAGCAGTTTAGGGGGACTACTAAACAATGAGCAGTTCTTC. Translated: CASSLGGLLNNEQFF.

The chain carries TRBV10-3 and TRBJ2-2; 9 bases are shared with TRBD2. The germline V gene encodes CDR1 ENHRY and CDR2 SYGVKD. V trimming: 4 bases; J trimming: 2 bases; junction bases outside the gene matches: 5. The CDR3 totals 16 residues. CDR3 amino acids: CAISVGLAGNTGELFF. The DNA for the CDR3 is TGTGCCATCAGTGTCGGGCTAGCGGGAAACACCGGGGAGCTGTTTTTT.

This clonotype was seen at least ten times. The chain joins TRBV7-8 to TRBJ2-1; D possibly corresponds to TRBD2 (6 bases). CDR3 length: 13 amino acids. Trimming took off 1 base at V and 16 bases at J, with 17 bases between the two ends. Per the germline V gene, CDR1 is SGHVS and CDR2 is FQNEAQ. CDR3 nucleotides: TGTGCCAGCAGCTTAGTGGAACGGGAGAACCCCTTCTTC. Its protein product is CASSLVERENPFF.